This paragraph reports one T cell receptor (beta chain). This sample is part of a study of OX40 agonist ivuxolimab in advanced cancers. Study in general: The drug used for patients, ivuxolimab, was an agonistic anti-OX40 (CD134) antibody. From 23 to 79 years was the age range, with a mean of around 57 years, and about 83% were male.

Method: immunoSEQ multiplex PCR; TCRdb's copy keeps in-frame clones and lacks some. The sample includes tens of thousands of clones, around 86% of them seen just once. The CDR3 extends over 18 amino acids. From germline, CDR1 is MGHRA and CDR2 YSYEKL. V dropped 1 base and J dropped 6; count of bases not matched to a gene: 8. The TCR sequence derives from an adult with an advanced solid tumor such as melanoma, head and neck, liver or kidney cancer. The chain couples TRBV4-1 to TRBJ2-3; TRBD2 agrees at 15 bases. The material was CD4+ or CD8+ T cells sorted from blood, obtained in a trial of the OX40 agonist ivuxolimab. For the CDR3, the DNA is TGCGCCAGCAGCCAAGGAGGACTAGCGGGAGGGCACAAGGATACGCAGTATTTT. Translating it yields CASSQGGLAGGHKDTQYF.